Each of the 21 T cell receptor beta chains below was sequenced from the same sample in a study of blood T cell repertoires in COVID-19. TCRdb's copy holds only in-frame clones and misses some; the assay was immunoSEQ multiplex PCR. The sample contains 70,000 to 75,000 clones, about nine tenths of which appear only once. The material sequenced was peripheral blood. Every receptor here comes from a woman aged 18-29 years with acute or convalescent COVID-19.

This chain joins TRBV5-1 and TRBJ2-1; 12 positions match TRBD2. Germline V gene sequence: CDR1 SGHRS, CDR2 YFSETQ. This CDR3 has 17 amino acids. The V segment lost 4 bases and the J segment 7 bases; nucleotides outside the gene matches: 12. CDR3 sequence (DNA): TGCGCCAGCAGCACCAGGACTAGCGGGAAAAGTCAAAATGAGCAGTTCTTC. It specifies CASSTRTSGKSQNEQFF.

The chain carries TRBV5-1 and TRBJ2-7, with a weak D call TRBD2 (7 bases). CDR1 SGHRS and CDR2 YFSETQ come from the germline V gene. The V end lost 0 bases, the J end lost 3 bases, and 10 bases lay between the germline ends. This CDR3 comprises 14 residues. CDR3 amino acids: CASSLEGDYYEQYF. The CDR3 DNA sequence: TGCGCCAGCAGCTTGGAGGGGGACTACTACGAGCAGTACTTC.

The gene calls are TRBV11-2 and TRBJ2-1, with D possibly being TRBD2 (7 bases). CDR1 is SGHAT and CDR2 is FQNNGV in the germline V gene. This CDR3 is 15 amino acids long. V was pared by 3 bases and J by 4 bases, with 13 bases between. CDR3 sequence: CASSLGGGAYNEQFF. The CDR3 region has the DNA TGTGCCAGCAGCTTGGGAGGGGGTGCTTACAATGAGCAGTTCTTC. Complete variable domain (other parts from reference TRBV11-2 and TRBJ2-1): EAGVAQSPRYKIIEKRQSVAFWCNPISGHATLYWYQQILGQGPKLLIQFQNNGVVDDSQLPKDRFSAERLKGVDSTLKIQPAKLEDSAVYLCASSLGGGAYNEQFFGPGTRLTVL.

The chain joins TRBV6-5 to TRBJ2-5; D perhaps matches TRBD2 (5 bases). This CDR3 has 14 amino acids. Trimming took off 7 bases at V and 7 bases at J, with 19 bases between the two ends. Per the germline V gene, CDR1 is MNHEY and CDR2 is SVGAGI. CDR3 sequence (DNA): TGTGCCAGCATAATGGCTAGCCGGGAAGGGACCCAGTACTTC. Translation: CASIMASREGTQYF.

The chain joins TRBV15 to TRBJ2-7, with unresolved D. This CDR3 has 13 residues. V was shortened by 0 bases and J by 2 bases, with 5 bases between the two germline ends. CDR1 is LNHNV, CDR2 YYDKDF, per germline (reference sequence). The CDR3 DNA reads as TGTGCCACCAGCAGAGAAGGAGCCTACGAGCAGTACTTC. The encoded protein is CATSREGAYEQYF. The full variable domain, its missing parts supplied by reference TRBV15 and TRBJ2-7, is DAMVIQNPRYQVTQFGKPVTLSCSQTLNHNVMYWYQQKSSQAPKLLFHYYDKDFNNEADTPDNFQSRRPNTSFCFLDIRSPGLGDTAMYLCATSREGAYEQYFGPGTRLTVT.

This rearrangement joins TRBV9 to TRBJ1-2; D gene uncertain. Trimming removed 0 bases at V and 2 bases at J, with 8 bases between. CDR1 is SGDLS and CDR2 is YYNGEE in the germline V gene. The CDR3 consists of 14 residues. The CDR3 is CASSVGGLNYGYTF. CDR3 in DNA: TGTGCCAGCAGCGTAGGTGGGCTCAACTATGGCTACACCTTC.

The V call is TRBV19, the J call TRBJ1-1, with 8 positions matching TRBD1. Trimming took 5 bases from V and 1 from J; bases not matched to a gene: 6. Per germline, CDR1 LNHDA and CDR2 SQIVND (reference sequence). This CDR3 has 15 residues. The CDR3 bases are TGTGCCAGTAGTGCAGACAGGGGCCAGAACACTGAAGCTTTCTTT. This encodes CASSADRGQNTEAFF.

The rearrangement links TRBV4-3 to TRBJ1-2; D unclear. V was clipped by 0 bases and J by 8 bases, with 16 bases between them. CDR3 length: 15 residues. CDR1 and CDR2 from the germline V gene are LGHNA and YSLEER. The CDR3, as DNA: TGCGCCAGCAGCCAAGATCGAGGGATCCCAGAAGGCTACACCTTC. Translation: CASSQDRGIPEGYTF.

This rearrangement joins TRBV14 to TRBJ1-1; no reliable D call. V lost 2 bases, J lost 0 bases, and 4 bases lay in between. The CDR3 has 13 amino acids. The V gene's germline CDR1 is SGHDN and CDR2 FVKESK. As DNA, the CDR3 is TGTGCCAGCAGCCAAAACATGAACACTGAAGCTTTCTTT. This codes for CASSQNMNTEAFF.

The rearrangement joins TRBV7-2 to TRBJ1-6; D call uncertain. Trimming left V 3 bases short and J 7 bases short, with 4 bases between. The germline V gene encodes CDR1 SGHTA and CDR2 FQGNSA. The length of the CDR3 is 12 residues. The CDR3 here is CASSFVNSPLHF. The DNA of the CDR3 is TGTGCCAGCAGCTTCGTCAATTCACCCCTCCACTTT.

The V gene is TRBV7-2, the J gene TRBJ1-1; D uncertain. V was cut by 5 bases and J by 6 bases, with 19 bases left in between. Germline V gene data show CDR1 as SGHTA and CDR2 as FQGNSA. The CDR3 totals 15 residues. The CDR3 loop reads CASSPAGGYSAEAFF. DNA for the CDR3: TGTGCCAGCAGCCCGGCGGGAGGGTATAGCGCTGAAGCTTTCTTT. The whole variable domain, remainder taken from reference TRBV7-2 and TRBJ1-1, is GAGVSQSPSNKVTEKGKDVELRCDPISGHTALYWYRQSLGQGLEFLIYFQGNSAPDKSGLPSDRFSAERTGGSVSTLTIQRTQQEDSAVYLCASSPAGGYSAEAFFGQGTRLTVV.

The gene calls are TRBV6-6 and TRBJ2-1; 9 bases line up with TRBD1. The CDR3 totals 16 residues. CDR1 is MNHNY and CDR2 is SVGAGI in the germline V gene (reference sequence). V lost 5 bases and J lost 5; bases outside the gene matches: 10. The CDR3 nucleotides read TGTGCCAGCAGTCCTAACAGGGGGCAGGGAAACAATGAGCAGTTCTTC. As protein: CASSPNRGQGNNEQFF.

The chain uses TRBV5-8 and TRBJ2-1; 11 bases are shared with TRBD2. The V gene's germline CDR1 is SGHTS and CDR2 YDEGEE. Trimming at V came to 3 bases and at J to 7 bases, leaving 6 bases not matched to a gene. The CDR3 is 15 residues long. The CDR3 DNA reads TGTGCCAGCAGCTCGTTAGCGGGGGGGACTAATGAGCAGTTCTTC. This sequence encodes CASSSLAGGTNEQFF.

V is TRBV30 and J is TRBJ1-3, with D unresolved. The CDR3 runs to 11 residues. The V gene lost 2 bases and the J gene lost 4 bases, with 3 bases spanning the gap. Germline V gene sequence: CDR1 GTSNPN, CDR2 SVGIG (reference sequence). CDR3 in amino acids: CAWSQGNTIYF. The CDR3 nucleotides are TGTGCCTGGAGTCAGGGAAACACCATATATTTT.

This clone was seen only a few times. The rearrangement uses TRBV7-2 and TRBJ2-5, with D possibly matching TRBD2 (5 bases). From germline, CDR1 is SGHTA and CDR2 FQGNSA. V was clipped by 1 base and J by 5 bases, with 14 bases between them. The CDR3 length is 15 residues. CDR3 sequence (DNA): TGTGCCAGCAGCTTAGGCTCACCCCCGGGGGAGACCCAGTACTTC. Translation: CASSLGSPPGETQYF.

This chain connects TRBV18 to TRBJ1-4; TRBD1 matches at 7 bases. The germline V gene has CDR1 KGHSH and CDR2 LQKENI. The CDR3 contains 15 residues. J was trimmed by 1 base and V by 8 bases; bases with no gene match: 7. The CDR3 region is CASQGVRGTNEKLFF. Written as DNA, the CDR3 is TGTGCCAGCCAGGGGGTTCGAGGAACTAATGAAAAACTGTTTTTT.

In its sample, this clone was seen once. The chain joins TRBV27 to TRBJ2-7, with D possibly TRBD1 on 5 matching bases. The V and J ends lost 2 bases and 5 bases respectively, with 13 bases between them. This CDR3 contains 14 residues. Germline V gives CDR1 MNHEY, CDR2 SMNVEV (reference sequence). In DNA form, the CDR3 reads TGTGCCAGCAGTTTAAGCGCCTGGGGCCACGAGCAGTACTTC. The encoded protein is CASSLSAWGHEQYF.

The rearrangement links TRBV5-1 to TRBJ2-5; TRBD2 matches at 10 bases. The ends lost 3 bases at V and 5 bases at J; junction bases unmatched: 4. From germline, CDR1 is SGHRS and CDR2 YFSETQ. The CDR3 has 14 amino acids. The CDR3 region has the DNA TGCGCCAGCAGCTCTCTAGCGGGGGCGGAGACCCAGTACTTC. Protein: CASSSLAGAETQYF. Together with reference TRBV5-1 and TRBJ2-5, the CDR3 gives the full variable domain: KAGVTQTPRYLIKTRGQQVTLSCSPISGHRSVSWYQQTPGQGLQFLFEYFSETQRNKGNFPGRFSGRQFSNSRSEMNVSTLELGDSALYLCASSSLAGAETQYFGPGTRLLVL.

This rearrangement joins TRBV19 to TRBJ1-4; TRBD1 is a possible D gene (5 bases). The V end lost 6 bases, the J end lost 4 bases, and 18 bases lay between the germline ends. Germline V gives CDR1 LNHDA, CDR2 SQIVND (reference sequence). The CDR3 loop spans 16 amino acids. Written as DNA, the CDR3 is TGTGCCAGTAGCCCTCGGCCAGGGCTAAATAATGAAAAACTGTTTTTT. Translated: CASSPRPGLNNEKLFF.

The chain links TRBV7-2 to TRBJ2-7; D may be TRBD1 (7 bases). V lost 0 bases and J lost 2, with 14 bases in between. The V gene's germline CDR1 is SGHTA and CDR2 FQGNSA. The CDR3 has 16 residues. CDR3 DNA sequence: TGTGCCAGCAGCTTAGCGACAGGGACGGGGGCCTACGAGCAGTACTTC. Translation gives CASSLATGTGAYEQYF.

This clone has just one count. The chain recombines TRBV14 with TRBJ1-6; 7 bases are a match to TRBD1. Germline V CDR1 and CDR2: SGHDN, FVKESK. V trimming: 4 bases; J trimming: 9 bases; junction bases outside the gene matches: 3. This CDR3 region has 13 residues. The CDR3 DNA sequence: TGTGCCAGCAGCCGCAGGGGGACTTCACCCCTCCACTTT. It translates to CASSRRGTSPLHF. Complete variable domain (other parts from reference TRBV14 and TRBJ1-6): EAGVTQFPSHSVIEKGQTVTLRCDPISGHDNLYWYRRVMGKEIKFLLHFVKESKQDESGMPNNRFLAERTGGTYSTLKVQPAELEDSGVYFCASSRRGTSPLHFGNGTRLTVT.